The 17 T cell receptor beta chains given below trace back to one sample, sequenced in a study of neurological immune-mediated disorders (dated by TCRdb to between 2018 and 2021). Explained via the paper, the time point label denotes: longitudinal time-point 1 (baseline). The library was produced with 5' RACE. Sequencing was performed on an Illumina HiSeq 2500. The public reads were quality trimmed at Q25 with fastp and then assembled into clones with MiXCR by TCRdb, keeping productive beta chains. For every CDR3 protein sequence, its rows merge into one entry that carries the most common genes and DNA. This sample lists around 69,000 distinct CDR3 sequences; approximately 10% were detected once. Around a tenth of the sample lies in the top ten. Sequencing was performed on PBMCs. The receptors derive from a man aged 25 to 40 in good health.

This clonotype was counted ten times or more. The chain combines TRBV7-9 with TRBJ2-6, with D perhaps matching TRBD2 (6 bases). CDR3 length: 16 amino acids. The V and J ends lost 3 bases and 2 bases respectively, with 11 bases between them. CDR1 is SEHNR and CDR2 is FQNEAQ in the germline V gene (reference sequence). The CDR3 nucleotides are TGTGCCAGCAGCTTTTCGGAGGGAGCTGGGGCCAACGTCCTGACTTTC. Amino acid sequence: CASSFSEGAGANVLTF.

Many counts were recorded for this clonotype. The rearrangement links TRBV20-1 to TRBJ2-7, with 7 bases fitting TRBD2. The CDR3 runs 15 residues. The germline CDR1 and CDR2 sequences are DFQATT and SNEGSKA (reference sequence). The V segment lost 0 bases and the J segment 0 bases; nucleotides outside the gene matches: 5. The CDR3 region is CSARDPGEGSYEQYF. As DNA, the CDR3 is TGCAGTGCTAGAGATCCGGGGGAGGGCTCCTACGAGCAGTACTTC.

In its sample, this clonotype was seen many times. This chain connects TRBV20-1 to TRBJ1-4, with 7 nucleotides matching TRBD1. The V gene's germline CDR1 is DFQATT and CDR2 SNEGSKA (reference sequence). This CDR3 is built from 14 residues. J was trimmed by 6 bases and V by 0 bases; bases with no gene match: 4. The CDR3 DNA reads TGCAGTGCTAGAGATAGGGACAGCCATGAAAAACTGTTTTTT. This sequence encodes CSARDRDSHEKLFF.

On this clonotype itself: A much larger clone lies one base from this, so it may be a read error. The V and J genes are TRBV3-1 and TRBJ1-1; unclear D gene. CDR3 length: 15 amino acids. The germline CDR1 and CDR2 sequences are LGHDT and YNNKEL (reference sequence). The CDR3 loop is CVSSQSGRMNTEAFF. The DNA of the CDR3 is TGTGTCAGCAGCCAAAGCGGACGGATGAACACTGAAGCTTTCTTT.

Remarks on this clonotype: The junction and the germline gene differ at one end; a read error may be behind it. This chain links TRBV3-1 with TRBJ2-7; D is uncertain. Per germline, CDR1 LGHDT and CDR2 YNNKEL (reference sequence). CDR3 length: 11 amino acids. As DNA, the CDR3 is TGTGCCAGTAGCTACCCCTACGAGCAATACTTC. Protein product: CASSYPYEQYF.

This clonotype was found many times. This sequence joins TRBV9 and TRBJ2-1, with D hard to call. The germline V and J ends were trimmed by 1 base and 6 bases, with 8 bases remaining between them. Germline V CDR1 and CDR2: SGDLS, YYNGEE. The CDR3 runs 13 residues. The CDR3 region is CASSVTPVNEQFF. The CDR3, as DNA: TGTGCCAGCAGCGTAACCCCTGTCAATGAGCAGTTCTTC.

In its sample, this clonotype was seen many times. The chain's CDR3 is CASSEEQGVFHETQYF. The CDR3 nucleotides are TGTGCCAGCAGTGAGGAACAGGGGGTATTTCATGAGACCCAGTACTTC. The rearrangement joins TRBV2 to TRBJ2-5; 8 bases match TRBD1. The CDR3 is 16 amino acids. CDR1 is SNHLY, CDR2 FYNNEI, per germline. V dropped 3 bases and J dropped 5; count of bases not matched to a gene: 11. Drawing the rest from reference TRBV2 and TRBJ2-5, the complete variable domain is EPEVTQTPSHQVTQMGQEVILRCVPISNHLYFYWYRQILGQKVEFLVSFYNNEISEKSEIFDDQFSVERPDGSNFTLKIRSTKLEDSAMYFCASSEEQGVFHETQYFGPGTRLLVL.

This clonotype was seen ten or more times. The genes are TRBV29-1 and TRBJ2-2, with D possibly being TRBD1 (6 bases). The CDR3 totals 13 residues. V was shortened by 3 bases and J by 3 bases, with 8 bases between the two germline ends. The germline V gene encodes CDR1 SQVTM and CDR2 ANQGSEA. The CDR3, as DNA: TGCAGCGTTGACAGGGGTGACACCGGGGAGCTGTTTTTT. This translates into CSVDRGDTGELFF.

This clonotype was seen a handful of times. J is TRBJ1-1 and V is TRBV7-9; D gene unclear. V lost 5 bases and J 11 bases, leaving 12 bases between the germline ends. The CDR3 has 11 residues. Per germline, CDR1 SEHNR and CDR2 FQNEAQ (reference sequence). This chain's CDR3 is CASSPSSEAFF. Written as DNA, the CDR3 is TGTGCCAGCAGCCCTTCCTCCGAGGCTTTCTTT.

This clonotype was detected ten times or more. This sequence joins TRBV29-1 and TRBJ1-2; D gene ambiguous. This CDR3 region has 14 residues. Trimming left V 7 bases short and J 6 bases short, with 21 bases between. Germline V gene data show CDR1 as SQVTM and CDR2 as ANQGSEA. In DNA, the CDR3 is TGCAGCGGCGCCAGTAGTGGGGTTTCCGATGGCTACACCTTC. Amino acid sequence: CSGASSGVSDGYTF.

This clonotype was detected many times. The V call is TRBV27, the J call TRBJ1-5; D is undetermined. The CDR3 has 17 amino acids. The V end lost 1 base, the J end lost 0 bases, and 13 bases lay between the germline ends. Germline V gene data show CDR1 as MNHEY and CDR2 as SMNVEV (reference sequence). CDR3 sequence: CASSLYGPVYSNQPQHF. CDR3 DNA sequence: TGTGCCAGCAGTTTATACGGTCCGGTCTATAGCAATCAGCCCCAGCATTTT.

This clonotype was seen ten or more times. The genes are TRBV20-1 and TRBJ2-7; 13 bases map to TRBD2. Trimming at V came to 6 bases and at J to 2 bases, leaving 4 bases not matched to a gene. Germline V gives CDR1 DFQATT, CDR2 SNEGSKA (reference sequence). CDR3 length equals 14 residues. CDR3 region: CSARTSGSTYEQYF. The CDR3 DNA sequence: TGCAGTGCAAGGACTAGCGGGAGCACCTACGAGCAGTACTTC.

Regarding this clonotype: Relative to the germline gene, one junction end is altered; a read error may explain this. The chain links TRBV20-1 to TRBJ1-5, with TRBD1 matching 10 bases. The germline gives CDR1 DFQATT, CDR2 SNEGSKA (reference sequence). CDR3 length equals 13 residues. This CDR3 reads CSAGTGVNQSQHF. The CDR3, as DNA: TGCAGTGCCGGGACAGGGGTCAATCAGTCCCAGCATTTT.

This clonotype was recorded at least ten times. The rearrangement uses TRBV27 and TRBJ2-7, with TRBD2 matching over 7 bases. This CDR3 contains 16 residues. Germline-derived CDR1 and CDR2 are MNHEY and SMNVEV (reference sequence). Trimming removed 0 bases from V and 4 bases from J; junction bases left unmatched: 9. In nucleotides, the CDR3 is TGTGCCAGCAGTTTATCTCTAGGACTAGGCATTTACGAGCAGTACTTC. Translated: CASSLSLGLGIYEQYF.

This clonotype was detected many times. The genes are TRBV12-3 or TRBV12-4 and TRBJ2-7; tentative D call: TRBD2 (6 bases). This CDR3 contains 14 residues. Trimming shortened V by 6 bases and J by 2 bases, and 14 bases separated the two germline ends. CDR3 loop: CASSLSGSTYEQYF. Here the CDR3 DNA reads TGTGCCAGCAGCCTCAGCGGGTCTACCTACGAGCAGTACTTC.

The sample holds many counts of this clonotype. This chain joins TRBV20-1 and TRBJ1-1; D gene uncertain. The V gene lost 0 bases and the J gene lost 8 bases, with 13 bases spanning the gap. The CDR3 totals 13 residues. Germline loops: CDR1 DFQATT, CDR2 SNEGSKA (reference sequence). The CDR3 sequence: CSARDSRGGEAFF. Here the CDR3 DNA reads TGCAGTGCTAGAGATTCCCGGGGAGGGGAAGCTTTCTTT.

This clonotype has ten or more counts. CDR3 DNA sequence: TGTGCCTGGAGTTTACACTCAACTAATGAAAAACTGTTTTTT. As protein: CAWSLHSTNEKLFF. The chain combines TRBV30 with TRBJ1-4; no clear D. V lost 2 bases and J 0 bases, leaving 7 bases between the germline ends. The germline gives CDR1 GTSNPN, CDR2 SVGIG (reference sequence). The CDR3 runs to 14 residues.